Below are 21 T cell receptor beta chains sequenced from a single sample in a study of cytomegalovirus exposure and HLA in healthy donors. This PCR relied on a set of 60 Vbeta primers and 13 Jbeta primers. Clones were sequenced by immunoSEQ multiplex PCR, and TCRdb holds only the in-frame ones, with some missing. The sample lists some 130,000 clones; over 75% were seen once. Sample: PBMCs. Source of these receptors: a man aged 30 to 45 in good health.

The CDR3 bases are TGTGCCAGCAGCCCCCGGTCAGGAGAGACCCAGTACTTC. Its translation is CASSPRSGETQYF. V and J are TRBV7-2 and TRBJ2-5, with no clear D. V lost 5 bases to trimming and J lost 4 bases, with 11 bases between them. Germline V gives CDR1 SGHTA, CDR2 FQGNSA. The CDR3 totals 13 residues.

This clone was seen more than once but under ten times. This chain joins TRBV13 and TRBJ2-7, with 10 bases that match TRBD1. J gave up 4 bases and V 5 bases, and 5 bases lay outside the gene matches. Germline CDR1 PRHDT, CDR2 FYEKMQ (reference sequence). CDR3 size: 14 residues. The CDR3 DNA follows: TGTGCCAGCAGCATACGACAGGGGGCTTACGAGCAGTACTTC. Residues: CASSIRQGAYEQYF.

DNA for the CDR3: TGTGCCAGCTCACCGTCTGAAGCGGGAGAAGAGACCCAGTACTTC. Protein: CASSPSEAGEETQYF. J is TRBJ2-5 and V is TRBV18, with TRBD2 matching 8 bases. CDR1 and CDR2 (germline): KGHSH, LQKENI. Trimming took 3 bases from V and 3 from J; bases not matched to a gene: 6. This CDR3 contains 15 residues.

The chain has TRBV6-5 and TRBJ2-2, with D perhaps TRBD2 (5 bases). Trimming removed 6 bases at V and 0 bases at J, with 8 bases between. This CDR3 has 14 amino acids. Germline CDR1 is MNHEY and CDR2 is SVGAGI. CDR3 sequence: CASRRESNTGELFF. The CDR3 DNA sequence: TGTGCCAGCAGGAGGGAATCGAACACCGGGGAGCTGTTTTTT.

The chain employs TRBV29-1 and TRBJ1-1; possibly TRBD1 for D (6 bases). This CDR3 comprises 12 residues. With 7 bases removed from V and 5 bases from J, the gap between germline ends came to 14 bases. Germline CDR1 and CDR2: SQVTM and ANQGSEA. This CDR3 is CSGLGAGTEAFF. CDR3 nucleotides: TGCAGCGGCTTGGGGGCGGGTACTGAAGCTTTCTTT.

J is TRBJ1-1 and V is TRBV5-1; D gene unclear. The CDR3 is 14 residues long. V was shortened by 2 bases and J by 3 bases, with 11 bases between the two germline ends. Germline V gives CDR1 SGHRS, CDR2 YFSETQ. CDR3 coding DNA: TGCGCCAGCAGCTTTGGGCGGCGGGACACTGAAGCTTTCTTT. Translated, it gives CASSFGRRDTEAFF.

With respect to this clone: The junction departs from germline at one end; a sequencing error may be responsible. V gene TRBV7-7 combines with J gene TRBJ2-5, with TRBD2 matching 13 bases. CDR3 length: 16 residues. Per germline, CDR1 SSHAT and CDR2 FNYEAQ (reference sequence). The CDR3 is CASSPQLAGGQETQYF. The CDR3 DNA is TGTGCTAGCAGCCCACAACTAGCGGGAGGGCAAGAGACCCAGTACTTC.

The chain uses TRBV29-1 and TRBJ2-1; D is unclear. Germline CDR1 is SQVTM and CDR2 is ANQGSEA. The CDR3 is 10 residues long. Trimming cost V 6 bases and J 5 bases, with 5 bases left between them. This chain's CDR3 is CSVGDNEQFF. The CDR3 nucleotides read TGCAGCGTGGGCGACAATGAGCAGTTCTTC.

The V and J genes are TRBV9 and TRBJ2-1, with 13 bases lining up with TRBD2. The V gene's germline CDR1 is SGDLS and CDR2 YYNGEE. V was clipped by 3 bases and J by 8 bases; unmatched bases: 8. CDR3 length: 16 amino acids. The CDR3 loop reads CASSDGGTSGVYEQFF. CDR3 nucleotides: TGTGCCAGCAGCGACGGCGGGACTAGCGGGGTCTATGAGCAGTTCTTC.

Points on this clone: At one boundary the junction diverges from the germline segment, which might be a read error. The chain is built from TRBV7-9 and TRBJ2-7; no clear D. The germline CDR1 and CDR2 sequences are SEHNR and FQNEAQ (reference sequence). The CDR3 totals 12 residues. CDR3 sequence (DNA): TGTTCCAGCAGCGAGCTAGCCTACGAGCAGTACTTC. It yields the protein CSSSELAYEQYF.

This clone was counted a few times. V gene TRBV4-1 combines with J gene TRBJ1-1, with D unclear. The CDR3 is made up of 16 amino acids. V was trimmed by 0 bases and J by 0 bases, leaving 11 bases between them. CDR1 MGHRA and CDR2 YSYEKL come from the germline V gene. The CDR3 region is CASSQDQQLMNTEAFF. CDR3 bases: TGCGCCAGCAGCCAAGACCAACAGTTAATGAACACTGAAGCTTTCTTT.

V is TRBV28 and J is TRBJ2-5, with D tentatively TRBD2 (6 bases). This CDR3 is 17 amino acids long. Germline-derived CDR1 and CDR2 are MDHEN and SYDVKM. The V end was cut by 6 bases, the J end by 5 bases, with 25 bases between. The CDR3 reads CASSPSRDSSPTETQYF. The CDR3 bases are TGTGCCAGCAGCCCGTCCCGGGACTCGAGCCCCACGGAGACCCAGTACTTC.

This clone was picked up a small number of times. CDR3 amino acids: CASTPGGTSAYNEQFF. CDR3 DNA: TGCGCCAGCACCCCAGGAGGGACCTCAGCCTACAATGAGCAGTTCTTC. The chain joins TRBV10-2 to TRBJ2-1, with D maybe TRBD2 (6 bases). The V end lost 7 bases, the J end lost 2 bases, and 18 bases lay between the germline ends. The CDR3 is 16 residues long. Germline V CDR1 and CDR2: WSHSY, SAAADI.

About this clone itself: Other DNA sequences in this specimen translate into the identical CDR3. V gene TRBV2 combines with J gene TRBJ2-5; maybe TRBD2 (6 bases). V was cut by 6 bases and J by 5 bases, with 13 bases left in between. The CDR3 runs to 13 residues. Germline assignment: CDR1 SNHLY and CDR2 FYNNEI. The CDR3 nucleotides read TGTGCCAGCAGCCGGGAGTATCAGGAGACCCAGTACTTC. Translation gives CASSREYQETQYF.

The sample holds a few counts of this clone. The J gene is TRBJ2-3, the V gene TRBV5-4, with TRBD2 matching 10 bases. The CDR3 contains 17 residues. Germline lookup yields CDR1 SGHNT and CDR2 YYREEE (reference sequence). J lost 3 bases, V lost 1 base, and 8 bases had no gene match. The CDR3 DNA sequence: TGTGCCAGCAGCTTGAGGCTAGCGGGAGTAAGGACAGATACGCAGTATTTT. It codes for CASSLRLAGVRTDTQYF.

The V call is TRBV7-2, the J call TRBJ2-1, with 7 bases aligning to TRBD2. V gave up 2 bases and J gave up 0 bases; unmatched junction bases: 1. Looked up from germline, CDR1 is SGHTA and CDR2 is FQGNSA. CDR3 size: 15 residues. In DNA form, the CDR3 reads TGTGCCAGCAGCTTACAGCGGGGCTCCTACAATGAGCAGTTCTTC. This encodes CASSLQRGSYNEQFF.

This clone showed up just once. This chain uses TRBV5-6 with TRBJ1-1; possible D gene TRBD1, 6 bases. Per germline, CDR1 SGHDT and CDR2 YYEEEE. Trimming pared 4 bases from V and 0 bases from J, leaving 16 bases between. The CDR3 totals 16 residues. The CDR3 region is CASSKIRTALNTEAFF. The CDR3 DNA sequence: TGTGCCAGCAGCAAGATTCGGACAGCGCTGAACACTGAAGCTTTCTTT.

This clone was recorded a few times. This chain uses TRBV2 with TRBJ2-7, with TRBD2 matching 9 bases. The V gene's germline CDR1 is SNHLY and CDR2 FYNNEI. The CDR3 covers 16 residues. Trimming at V came to 6 bases and at J to 1 base, leaving 10 bases not matched to a gene. In nucleotides, the CDR3 is TGTGCCAGCAGCCCTTTGCAGCGGGAGGCGTCCTACGAGCAGTACTTC. This sequence encodes CASSPLQREASYEQYF.

This clone was observed a handful of times. The V gene is TRBV6-5, the J gene TRBJ1-1; D is undetermined. This CDR3 spans 14 amino acids. Germline loops: CDR1 MNHEY, CDR2 SVGAGI. V was pared by 5 bases and J by 1 base, with 11 bases between. DNA for the CDR3: TGTGCCAGCAGTCTCCGACGGGGGAACACTGAAGCTTTCTTT. It is translated as CASSLRRGNTEAFF.

This clone was observed a handful of times. The rearrangement joins TRBV6-1 to TRBJ1-5; D remains ambiguous. Trimming shortened V by 0 bases and J by 2 bases, and 14 bases separated the two germline ends. Germline-derived CDR1 and CDR2 are MNHNS and SASEGT. The CDR3 is 17 amino acids. CDR3 in DNA: TGTGCCAGCAGTGAAGCCCGGGGTAGATACGGCAATCAGCCCCAGCATTTT. This gives the protein CASSEARGRYGNQPQHF.

On this clone: An end of the junction does not agree with germline; a read error may underlie this. The V and J genes are TRBV30 and TRBJ1-5, with D uncertain. The CDR3 totals 9 residues. Germline CDR1 and CDR2: GTSNPN and SVGIG (reference sequence). The CDR3 DNA follows: TGTGCCAGGAATCAACCCCAGCATTTT. Encoded protein: CARNQPQHF.